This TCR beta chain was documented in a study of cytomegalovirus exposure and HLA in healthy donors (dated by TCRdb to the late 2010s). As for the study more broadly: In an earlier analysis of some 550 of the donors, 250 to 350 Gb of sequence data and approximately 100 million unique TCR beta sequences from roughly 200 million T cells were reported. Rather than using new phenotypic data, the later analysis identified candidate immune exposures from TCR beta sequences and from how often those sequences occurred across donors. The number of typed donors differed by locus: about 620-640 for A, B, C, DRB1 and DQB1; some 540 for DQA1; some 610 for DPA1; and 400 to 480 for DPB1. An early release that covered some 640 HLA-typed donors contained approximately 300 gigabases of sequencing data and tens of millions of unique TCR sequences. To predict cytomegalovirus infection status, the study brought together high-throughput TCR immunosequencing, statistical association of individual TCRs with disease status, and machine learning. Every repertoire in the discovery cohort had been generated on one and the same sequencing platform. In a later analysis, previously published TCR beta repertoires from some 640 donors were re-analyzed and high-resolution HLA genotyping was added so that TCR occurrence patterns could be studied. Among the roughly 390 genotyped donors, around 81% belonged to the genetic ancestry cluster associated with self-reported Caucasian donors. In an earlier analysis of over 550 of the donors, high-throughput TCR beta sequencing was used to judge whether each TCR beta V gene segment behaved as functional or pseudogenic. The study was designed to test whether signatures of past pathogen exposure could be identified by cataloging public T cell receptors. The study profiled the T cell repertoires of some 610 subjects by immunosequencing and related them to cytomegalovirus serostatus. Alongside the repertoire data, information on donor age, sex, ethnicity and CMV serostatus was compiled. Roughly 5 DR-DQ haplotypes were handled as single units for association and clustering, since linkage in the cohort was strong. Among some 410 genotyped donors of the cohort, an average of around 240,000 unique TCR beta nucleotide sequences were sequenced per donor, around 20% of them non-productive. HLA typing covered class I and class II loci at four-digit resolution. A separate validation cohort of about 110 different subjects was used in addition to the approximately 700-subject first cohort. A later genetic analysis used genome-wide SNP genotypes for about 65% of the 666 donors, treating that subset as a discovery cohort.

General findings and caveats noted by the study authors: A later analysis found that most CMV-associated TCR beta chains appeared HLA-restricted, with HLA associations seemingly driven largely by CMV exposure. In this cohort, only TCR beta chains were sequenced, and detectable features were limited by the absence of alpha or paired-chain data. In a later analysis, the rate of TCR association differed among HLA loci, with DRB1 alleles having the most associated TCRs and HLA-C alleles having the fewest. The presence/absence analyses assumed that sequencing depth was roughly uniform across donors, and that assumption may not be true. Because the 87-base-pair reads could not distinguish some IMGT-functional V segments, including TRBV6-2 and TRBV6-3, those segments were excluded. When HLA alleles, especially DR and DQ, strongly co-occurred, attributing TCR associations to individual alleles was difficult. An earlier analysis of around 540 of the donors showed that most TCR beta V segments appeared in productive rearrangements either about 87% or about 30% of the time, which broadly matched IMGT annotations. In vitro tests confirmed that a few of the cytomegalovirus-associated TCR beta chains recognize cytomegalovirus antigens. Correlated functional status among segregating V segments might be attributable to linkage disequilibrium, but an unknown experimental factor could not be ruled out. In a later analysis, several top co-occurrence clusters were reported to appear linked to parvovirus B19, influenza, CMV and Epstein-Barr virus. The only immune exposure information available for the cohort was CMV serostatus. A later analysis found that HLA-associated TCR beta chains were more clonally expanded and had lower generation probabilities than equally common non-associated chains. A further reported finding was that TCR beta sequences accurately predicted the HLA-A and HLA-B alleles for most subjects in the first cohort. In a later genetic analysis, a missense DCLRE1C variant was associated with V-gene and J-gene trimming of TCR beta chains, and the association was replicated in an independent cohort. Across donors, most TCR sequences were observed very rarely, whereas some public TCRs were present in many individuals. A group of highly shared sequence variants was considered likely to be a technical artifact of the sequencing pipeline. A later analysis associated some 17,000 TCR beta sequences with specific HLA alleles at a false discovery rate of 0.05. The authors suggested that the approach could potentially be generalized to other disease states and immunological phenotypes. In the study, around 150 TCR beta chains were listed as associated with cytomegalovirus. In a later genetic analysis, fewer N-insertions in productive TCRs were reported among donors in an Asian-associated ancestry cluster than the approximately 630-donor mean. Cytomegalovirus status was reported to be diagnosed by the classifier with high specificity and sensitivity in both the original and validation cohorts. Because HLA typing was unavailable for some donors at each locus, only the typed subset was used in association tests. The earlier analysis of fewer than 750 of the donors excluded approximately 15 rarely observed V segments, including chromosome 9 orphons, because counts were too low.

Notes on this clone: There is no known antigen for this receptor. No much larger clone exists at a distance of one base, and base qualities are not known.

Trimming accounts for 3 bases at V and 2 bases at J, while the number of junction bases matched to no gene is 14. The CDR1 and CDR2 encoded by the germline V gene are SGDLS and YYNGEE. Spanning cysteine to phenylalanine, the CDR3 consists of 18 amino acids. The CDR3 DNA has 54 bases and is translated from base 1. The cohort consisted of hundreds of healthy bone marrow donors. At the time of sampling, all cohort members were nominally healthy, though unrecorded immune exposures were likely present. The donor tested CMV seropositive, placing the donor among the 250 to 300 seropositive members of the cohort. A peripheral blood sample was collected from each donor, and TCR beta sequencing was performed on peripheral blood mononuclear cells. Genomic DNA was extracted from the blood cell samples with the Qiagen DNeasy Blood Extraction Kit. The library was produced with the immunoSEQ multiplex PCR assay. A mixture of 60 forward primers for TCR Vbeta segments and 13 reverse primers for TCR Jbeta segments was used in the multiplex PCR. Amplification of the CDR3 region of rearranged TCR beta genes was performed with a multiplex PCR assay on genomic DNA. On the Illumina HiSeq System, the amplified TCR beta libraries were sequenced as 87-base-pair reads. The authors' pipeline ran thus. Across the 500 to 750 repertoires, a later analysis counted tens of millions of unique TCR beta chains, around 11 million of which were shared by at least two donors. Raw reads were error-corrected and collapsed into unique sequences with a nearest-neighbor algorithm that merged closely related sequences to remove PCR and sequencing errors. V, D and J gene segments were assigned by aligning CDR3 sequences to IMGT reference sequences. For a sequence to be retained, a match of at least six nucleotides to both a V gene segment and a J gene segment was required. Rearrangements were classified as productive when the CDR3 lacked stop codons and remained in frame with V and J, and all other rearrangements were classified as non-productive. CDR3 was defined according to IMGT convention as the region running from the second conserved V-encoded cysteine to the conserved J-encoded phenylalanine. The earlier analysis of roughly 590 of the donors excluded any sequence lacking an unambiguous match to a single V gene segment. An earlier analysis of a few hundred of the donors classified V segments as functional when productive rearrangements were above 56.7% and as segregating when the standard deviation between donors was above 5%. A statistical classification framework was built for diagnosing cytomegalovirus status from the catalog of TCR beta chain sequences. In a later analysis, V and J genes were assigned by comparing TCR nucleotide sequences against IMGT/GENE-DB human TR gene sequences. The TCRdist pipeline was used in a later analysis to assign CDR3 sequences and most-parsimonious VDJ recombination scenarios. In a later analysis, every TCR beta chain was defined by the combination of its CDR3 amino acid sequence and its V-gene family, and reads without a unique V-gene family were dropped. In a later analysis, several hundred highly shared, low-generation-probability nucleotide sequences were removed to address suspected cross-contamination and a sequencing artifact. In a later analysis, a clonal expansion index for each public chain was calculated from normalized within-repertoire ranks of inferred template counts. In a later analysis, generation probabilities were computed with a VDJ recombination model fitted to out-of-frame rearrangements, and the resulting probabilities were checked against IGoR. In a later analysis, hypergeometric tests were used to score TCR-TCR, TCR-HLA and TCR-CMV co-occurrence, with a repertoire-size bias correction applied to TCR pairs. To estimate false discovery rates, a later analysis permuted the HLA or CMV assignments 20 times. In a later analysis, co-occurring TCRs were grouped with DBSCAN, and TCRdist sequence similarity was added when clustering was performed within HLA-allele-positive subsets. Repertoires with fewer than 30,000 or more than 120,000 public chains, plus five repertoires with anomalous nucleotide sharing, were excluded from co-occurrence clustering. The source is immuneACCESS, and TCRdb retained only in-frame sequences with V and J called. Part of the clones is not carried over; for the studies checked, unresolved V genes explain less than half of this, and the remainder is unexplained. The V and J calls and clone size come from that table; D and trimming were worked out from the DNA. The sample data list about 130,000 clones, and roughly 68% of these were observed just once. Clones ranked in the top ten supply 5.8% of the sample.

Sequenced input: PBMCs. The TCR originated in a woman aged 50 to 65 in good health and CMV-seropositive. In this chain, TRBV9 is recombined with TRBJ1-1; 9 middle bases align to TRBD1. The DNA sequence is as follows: TGTGCCAGCAGCGCGGACACAGGGGGCGCGGTTCTAAACACTGAAGCTTTCTTT. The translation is CASSADTGGAVLNTEAFF.